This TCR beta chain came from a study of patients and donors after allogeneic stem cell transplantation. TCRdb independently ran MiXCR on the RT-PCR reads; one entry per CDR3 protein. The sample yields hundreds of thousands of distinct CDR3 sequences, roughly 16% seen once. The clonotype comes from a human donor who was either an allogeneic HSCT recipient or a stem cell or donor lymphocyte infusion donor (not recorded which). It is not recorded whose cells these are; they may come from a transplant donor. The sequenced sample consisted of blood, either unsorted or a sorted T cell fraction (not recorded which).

CDR3 sequence (DNA): TGCAGTGCTAGTAGAGCCCGATTGAATGAGCAGTTCTTC. It specifies CSASRARLNEQFF. The chain couples TRBV20-1 to TRBJ2-1; D gene ambiguous. V shed 3 bases and J shed 7 bases, with 13 bases lying between them. The CDR3 covers 13 residues. Per the germline V gene, CDR1 is DFQATT and CDR2 is SNEGSKA (reference sequence).